This T cell receptor (beta chain) was captured by sequencing in a study of shared clonotypes between healthy human individuals. Turning to the study itself: The people who gave samples were a couple of women and a few men aged 18 to 49. Study findings and constraints: Incompleteness in sorted-subset sequencing, despite large depth, was shown by rarefaction. It was observed that 5% to 6.5% of naive CD4 clonotypes were shared across several donors.

As regards this clone: Its antigen is currently unknown.

Original handling: From ImmunoSEQ came sequences covering only the junction and carrying no quality scores, so filtering differed. Method: immunoSEQ multiplex PCR; TCRdb's copy keeps in-frame clones and lacks some. The V and J calls and clone size were taken over from that table, and D and trimming were inferred from the DNA. The data contain about 2.4 million clones, around 94% of them singletons. This clonotype originated in a man aged 18 to 29 in good health. Sequencing was done on a sample of naive CD4+ T cells sorted from blood. Subset described: CD45RA+ positively selected.

The CDR3 DNA reads as TGTGCCAGCGGGTCCACAGGTTTATTCACAGATACGCAGTATTTT. This encodes CASGSTGLFTDTQYF. This sequence joins TRBV5-8 and TRBJ2-3, with a weak D call TRBD1 (5 bases). CDR1 and CDR2 from the germline V gene are SGHTS and YDEGEE. Deletions cut 7 bases from V and 2 bases from J, with 17 bases between. The CDR3 is made up of 15 amino acids.